Described below is a single TCR beta chain sequence and its context. The data were taken from a study of blood T cell repertoires in COVID-19. V was pared by 2 bases and J by 1 base, with 4 bases of the junction left unmatched. CDR1 and CDR2 from the germline V gene are SGHAT and FQNNGV. CDR3 length: 16 amino acids. Data came from immunoSEQ multiplex PCR; TCRdb stores just in-frame clones and leaves some out. The table lists about 300,000 clones, approximately 84% of them singletons. Sequencing input: PBMCs or T cells enriched from blood (not recorded which). The TCR was taken from a man aged 25 to 40 who had recovered from COVID-19. The J gene is TRBJ2-2, the V gene TRBV11-2, with 7 bases matching TRBD2. The CDR3 reads CASSLLSSGNTGELFF. The CDR3, as DNA: TGTGCCAGCAGCTTATTGTCTAGCGGGAACACCGGGGAGCTGTTTTTT. Together with reference TRBV11-2 and TRBJ2-2, the CDR3 gives the full variable domain: EAGVAQSPRYKIIEKRQSVAFWCNPISGHATLYWYQQILGQGPKLLIQFQNNGVVDDSQLPKDRFSAERLKGVDSTLKIQPAKLEDSAVYLCASSLLSSGNTGELFFGEGSRLTVL.